The source of this T cell receptor beta chain is a study of PD-L1 blockade in urothelial cancer. Time point noted: pretreatment peripheral blood. This CDR3 spans 13 amino acids. Germline V gives CDR1 SGHAT, CDR2 FQNNGV. V shed 5 bases, J shed 2 bases, and the junction held 1 base outside the gene matches. Produced via immunoSEQ multiplex PCR; TCRdb's table is partial and in-frame only. The sample carries about 130,000 clones, about four fifths recorded once. The V call is TRBV11-2, the J call TRBJ2-7; 9 bases agree with TRBD1. This receptor was obtained from a man aged 45-60 years with urothelial cancer. This sample comprised PBMCs, obtained around atezolizumab (anti-PD-L1) treatment. CDR3 nucleotides: TGTGCCAGCAGCGACAGGGGGACCTACGAGCAGTACTTC. This translates into CASSDRGTYEQYF.